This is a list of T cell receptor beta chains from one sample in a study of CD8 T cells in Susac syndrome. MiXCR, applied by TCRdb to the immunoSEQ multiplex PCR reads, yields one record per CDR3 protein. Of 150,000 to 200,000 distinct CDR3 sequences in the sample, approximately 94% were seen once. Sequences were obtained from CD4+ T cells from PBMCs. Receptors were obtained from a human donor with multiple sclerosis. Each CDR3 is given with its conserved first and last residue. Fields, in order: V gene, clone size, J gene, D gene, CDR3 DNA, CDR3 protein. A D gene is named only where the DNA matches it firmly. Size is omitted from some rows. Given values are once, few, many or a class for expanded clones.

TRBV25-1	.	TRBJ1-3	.	TGTGCCAGCAGTGAATATCCCTTCTCTGGAAACACCATATATTTT	CASSEYPFSGNTIYF
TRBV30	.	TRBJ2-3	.	TGTGCCTGGAGTGCGGTACCATACACAGATACGCAGTATTTT	CAWSAVPYTDTQYF
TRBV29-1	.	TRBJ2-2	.	TGCAGCGTTGAAACGCGCAGGGCGAACACCGGGGAGCTGTTTTTT	CSVETRRANTGELFF
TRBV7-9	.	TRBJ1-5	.	TGTGCCAGCAGCCAGACCGGGGCCGAAAATCAGCCCCAGCATTTT	CASSQTGAENQPQHF
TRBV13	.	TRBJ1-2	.	TGTGCCAGCAGCTTAGGCCTTTTCGGGATAACTAACTATGGCTACACCTTC	CASSLGLFGITNYGYTF
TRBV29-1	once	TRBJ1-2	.	TGCAGCGCCGGCGGGGGGTCGGCTAAAGGCAGCTATGGCTACACCTTC	CSAGGGSAKGSYGYTF
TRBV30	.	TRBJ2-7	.	TGTGCCTGGAGTCCCGCGGGAACCTACGAGCAGTACTTC	CAWSPAGTYEQYF
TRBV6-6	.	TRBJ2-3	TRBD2	TGTGCCAGCAGTGGACTAGCGGGGGCCCGCACAGATACGCAGTATTTT	CASSGLAGARTDTQYF
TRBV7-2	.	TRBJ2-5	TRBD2	TGTGCCAGCGGACAGAGCAGGCTAGCGGGGGGTTCGCAAGAGACCCAGTACTTC	CASGQSRLAGGSQETQYF
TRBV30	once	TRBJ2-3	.	TGTGCCTGGTCGGGGATAGGCACAGATACGCAGTATTTT	CAWSGIGTDTQYF
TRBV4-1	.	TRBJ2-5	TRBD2	TGCGCCAGCAGCCAAGAAAAGCGGGGAGCCCGGGAGACCCAGTACTTC	CASSQEKRGARETQYF
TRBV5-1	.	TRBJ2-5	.	TGCGCCAGCAGCTTGATGTGGGGAGGAGAGACCCAGTACTTC	CASSLMWGGETQYF
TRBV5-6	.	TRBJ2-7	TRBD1	TGTGCCAGCACCCTGGACAGGACCTACGAGCAGTACTTC	CASTLDRTYEQYF
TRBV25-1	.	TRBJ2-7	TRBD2	TGTGCCAGCAGTGAACCCCGGACTAGCGGGGGCCATTACGAGCAGTACTTC	CASSEPRTSGGHYEQYF
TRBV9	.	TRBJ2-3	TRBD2	TGTGCCAGCAGCGTAGGGCTAGCGGCTAGCACAGATACGCAGTATTTT	CASSVGLAASTDTQYF
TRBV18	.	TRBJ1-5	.	TGTGCCAGCTCACCCTACAGGGACGATCAGCCCCAGCATTTT	CASSPYRDDQPQHF
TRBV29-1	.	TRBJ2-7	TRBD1	TGCAGCGTCATCCCGGGACAGGGGGCGAACGAGCAGTACTTC	CSVIPGQGANEQYF
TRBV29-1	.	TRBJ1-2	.	TGCAGCGTTTTCGGACAAGCGAACTATGGCTACACCTTC	CSVFGQANYGYTF
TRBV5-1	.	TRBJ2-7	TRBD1	TGCGCCAGCAGCTTGTACGTCTCCGGGACAGGAGACGAGCAGTACTTC	CASSLYVSGTGDEQYF
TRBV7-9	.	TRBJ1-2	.	TGTGCCAGCAGCTCCCCCTTTCCGGGTCAGGGCTACACCTTC	CASSSPFPGQGYTF
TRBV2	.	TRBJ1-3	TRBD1	TGTGCCAGCAGTGGGTCGTCAGGGGGCTTTGGAAACACCATATATTTT	CASSGSSGGFGNTIYF
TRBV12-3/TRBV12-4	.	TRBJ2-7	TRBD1	TGTGCCAGCAGTCTAGGACAGGGGCCTCCGACTTCCTACGAGCAGTACTTC	CASSLGQGPPTSYEQYF
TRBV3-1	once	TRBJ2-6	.	TGTGCCAGCAGCCAAGAAAAGAGATCTGGGGCCAACGTCCTGACTTTC	CASSQEKRSGANVLTF